A single sample gave rise to the 21 T cell receptor beta chains below, sequenced in a study of blood T cells in healthy people across ages. Together with a sample-barcoded 5' primer, a J-beta primer mix was included in a second PCR lasting roughly 7 to 11 cycles. TCRdb reanalysed the 5' RACE reads using MiXCR and keeps one entry per CDR3 protein. The sample shows around 1,500,000 distinct CDR3 sequences, roughly 30% of them seen only once. Input material: blood. These receptors all stem from a woman in her twenties or thirties in good health.

The chain joins TRBV27 to TRBJ1-1; 7 bases match TRBD1. This CDR3 has 13 amino acids. Germline V gene data show CDR1 as MNHEY and CDR2 as SMNVEV (reference sequence). The junction had 11 bases not matched to a gene; V was cut back by 5 bases and J by 11 bases. The CDR3 region is CASSQRDSLKAFF. In DNA form, the CDR3 reads TGTGCCAGCAGTCAGCGGGACAGCTTAAAGGCTTTCTTT.

This rearrangement joins TRBV20-1 to TRBJ2-4; D possibly matches TRBD1 or TRBD2 (7 bases each). The CDR3 has 14 residues. The V end lost 0 bases, the J end lost 4 bases, and 10 bases lay between the germline ends. Per the germline V gene, CDR1 is DFQATT and CDR2 is SNEGSKA (reference sequence). Here the CDR3 reads CSARDQGGKNIQYF. In DNA form, the CDR3 reads TGCAGTGCTAGAGATCAGGGGGGGAAAAACATTCAGTACTTC.

The table lists this clonotype with a few counts. The chain employs TRBV7-9 and TRBJ1-5; D may be TRBD1 (6 bases). This CDR3 is 15 amino acids long. The V gene lost 6 bases and the J gene lost 3 bases, with 15 bases spanning the gap. CDR1 is SEHNR, CDR2 FQNEAQ, per germline (reference sequence). The CDR3: CASSKQQGDNQPQHF. The CDR3 DNA reads TGTGCCAGCAGTAAACAACAGGGTGACAATCAGCCCCAGCATTTT.

This clonotype came up a few times. This sequence joins TRBV27 and TRBJ2-3, with a weak D call TRBD1 (6 bases). Trimming left V 3 bases short and J 6 bases short, with 16 bases between. This CDR3 is 15 amino acids long. Germline V gene sequence: CDR1 MNHEY, CDR2 SMNVEV (reference sequence). The CDR3 protein is CASSFGDRTADTQYF. CDR3 DNA sequence: TGTGCCAGCAGTTTTGGTGACAGGACAGCGGATACGCAGTATTTT.

This clonotype was recorded a few times. CDR3 sequence: CASSYVRSVAFF. CDR3 bases: TGTGCCAGCAGTTACGTAAGATCGGTGGCTTTCTTT. This chain uses TRBV6-2 or TRBV6-3 with TRBJ1-1; D gene unclear. The V gene's germline CDR1 is MNHEY and CDR2 SVGEGT. There are 12 residues in the CDR3. Trimming removed 2 bases from V and 11 bases from J, with 12 bases in between.

This clonotype was observed once. A read error may be the cause here, since a much bigger clone is one base away. The rearrangement joins TRBV10-2 to TRBJ2-5; D is possibly TRBD2 (6 bases). Germline V gene sequence: CDR1 WSHSY, CDR2 SAAADI. The CDR3 runs to 15 residues. The CDR3, as DNA: TGCGCCAGCAGTGAGGCGCAGGGAGGATTGGAGACCCACTACTTC. It is translated as CASSEAQGGLETHYF.

V and J are TRBV15 and TRBJ2-7; D might be TRBD2 (5 bases). Germline CDR1 is LNHNV and CDR2 is YYDKDF (reference sequence). V dropped 4 bases and J dropped 1 base, with 14 bases sitting between them. This CDR3 spans 15 amino acids. This chain's CDR3 is CATSTRALASYEQYF. CDR3 nucleotides: TGTGCCACCAGCACGAGGGCCCTAGCTTCCTACGAGCAGTACTTC.

The chain combines TRBV21-1 with TRBJ2-1; the D call TRBD1 from the table was never checked on the DNA. TRBV21-1 is flagged as a pseudogene. The CDR3 contains 14 residues. CDR3 amino acids: CASNVTGAFKEQFF. Here the CDR3 DNA reads TGTGCCAGCAACGTGACGGGGGCCTTTAAGGAGCAGTTCTTC.

This clonotype has at least ten counts. The rearrangement joins TRBV10-3 to TRBJ2-3; 8 bases are shared with TRBD2. J lost 3 bases, V lost 5 bases, and 4 bases had no gene match. Germline V gene sequence: CDR1 ENHRY, CDR2 SYGVKD. The CDR3 loop spans 14 amino acids. CDR3 amino acids: CAISSGGPTDTQYF. The DNA of the CDR3 is TGTGCCATCAGTTCGGGGGGGCCAACAGATACGCAGTATTTT.

This clonotype was recorded many times. The chain has TRBV20-1 and TRBJ2-5; 9 nucleotides agree with TRBD2. J was trimmed by 4 bases and V by 2 bases; bases with no gene match: 2. Germline CDR1 and CDR2: DFQATT and SNEGSKA (reference sequence). The CDR3 consists of 13 residues. Here the CDR3 reads CSARPSGIETQYF. CDR3 in DNA: TGCAGTGCTAGACCTAGCGGGATAGAGACCCAGTACTTC.

Many counts were recorded for this clonotype. V is TRBV29-1 and J is TRBJ2-1; 12 nucleotides line up with TRBD2. CDR1 and CDR2 (germline): SQVTM, ANQGSEA. V was pared by 7 bases and J by 4 bases, with 5 bases of the junction left unmatched. The CDR3 has 14 amino acids. The CDR3 is CSGLAGVPYNEQFF. CDR3 nucleotide sequence: TGCAGCGGACTAGCGGGAGTCCCGTACAATGAGCAGTTCTTC.

There are a few counts of this clonotype. V gene TRBV30 combines with J gene TRBJ2-1; D is perhaps TRBD2 (6 bases). Looked up from germline, CDR1 is GTSNPN and CDR2 is SVGIG (reference sequence). Trimming removed 3 bases from V and 10 bases from J, with 10 bases in between. The CDR3 runs 11 residues. CDR3 region: CAWSPSEEQFF. The CDR3 region has the DNA TGTGCCTGGAGCCCTAGCGAGGAGCAGTTCTTC.

J is TRBJ1-2 and V is TRBV10-3, with 8 bases matching TRBD1. Trimming took 7 bases from V and 7 from J; bases not matched to a gene: 8. This CDR3 is built from 13 residues. Germline loops: CDR1 ENHRY, CDR2 SYGVKD. CDR3 in DNA: TGTGCCATCACCCAGACAGGGGAGGGTGGCTACACCTTC. It yields the protein CAITQTGEGGYTF.

The V and J genes are TRBV30 and TRBJ2-3, with a weak D call TRBD1 (5 bases). CDR1 and CDR2 from the germline V gene are GTSNPN and SVGIG (reference sequence). V was shortened by 1 base and J by 8 bases, with 19 bases between the two germline ends. The CDR3 is made up of 15 amino acids. The CDR3 loop is CAWSEPQAPLGTQYF. The CDR3 nucleotides read TGTGCCTGGAGTGAGCCACAGGCTCCCTTGGGTACGCAGTATTTT. The whole variable domain, remainder taken from reference TRBV30 and TRBJ2-3, is SQTIHQWPATLVQPVGSPLSLECTVEGTSNPNLYWYRQAAGRGLQLLFYSVGIGQISSEVPQNLSASRPQDRQFILSSKKLLLSDSGFYLCAWSEPQAPLGTQYFGPGTRLTVL.

The CDR3 DNA reads as TGCGCCAGCAGCCAAGCCCAGTCGACTAGCGGGAGCAATGAGCAGTTCTTC. Its protein product is CASSQAQSTSGSNEQFF. The chain employs TRBV4-1 and TRBJ2-1; 12 bases are shared with TRBD2. This CDR3 has 17 residues. Germline V lookup: CDR1 MGHRA, CDR2 YSYEKL. The ends lost 1 base at V and 6 bases at J; junction bases unmatched: 7.

The chain combines TRBV29-1 with TRBJ1-2; D remains unclear. The germline V and J ends were trimmed by 6 bases and 3 bases, with 20 bases remaining between them. Per germline, CDR1 SQVTM and CDR2 ANQGSEA. This CDR3 contains 15 residues. CDR3 protein: CSVDGEVGNYYGYTF. CDR3 bases: TGCAGCGTCGATGGGGAGGTGGGGAATTACTATGGCTACACCTTC. The variable domain in full, with the rest retrieved from reference TRBV29-1 and TRBJ1-2, is SAVISQKPSRDICQRGTSLTIQCQVDSQVTMMFWYRQQPGQSLTLIATANQGSEATYESGFVIDKFPISRPNLTFSTLTVSNMSPEDSSIYLCSVDGEVGNYYGYTFGSGTRLTVV.

This clonotype was counted once. A read error may explain this, as a much larger clone is one base away. This chain uses TRBV11-3 with TRBJ2-1; 9 bases line up with TRBD2. The ends lost 0 bases at V and 8 bases at J; junction bases unmatched: 8. This CDR3 comprises 16 residues. CDR1 is SGHNT, CDR2 YENEEA, per germline. CDR3 sequence reads: CASSLEGREGRDEQFF. Written as DNA, the CDR3 is TGTGCCAGCAGCTTAGAGGGGCGGGAGGGCCGCGATGAGCAGTTCTTC.

This clonotype has a handful of counts. This chain joins TRBV12-3 or TRBV12-4 and TRBJ2-6; 7 bases map to TRBD1. The V segment lost 5 bases and the J segment 0 bases; nucleotides outside the gene matches: 13. This CDR3 has 19 residues. This CDR3 reads CASSPTRGRQRSGANVLTF. For the CDR3, the DNA is TGTGCCAGCAGTCCTACCAGGGGGAGACAACGCTCTGGGGCCAACGTCCTGACTTTC.

The rearrangement joins TRBV6-5 to TRBJ1-2; D may be TRBD1 (5 bases). CDR3 length: 14 residues. Germline V gene sequence: CDR1 MNHEY, CDR2 SVGAGI. Trimming left V 5 bases short and J 2 bases short, with 12 bases between. The DNA for the CDR3 is TGTGCCAGCAGTACCCGGGGCACCAACTATGGCTACACCTTC. Amino acids: CASSTRGTNYGYTF.

The rearrangement uses TRBV12-3 or TRBV12-4 and TRBJ1-1; the match to TRBD1 covers 8 bases. This CDR3 is built from 13 residues. After removal of 7 bases from V and 5 bases from J, the junction contained 6 bases not matched to a gene. The CDR3 DNA reads as TGTGCCAGCAAGTTAGACAGGGGTACTGAAGCTTTCTTT. It is translated as CASKLDRGTEAFF.

Comment on this clonotype: Possible read error: a much larger clone is one base away. This chain joins TRBV12-3 or TRBV12-4 and TRBJ2-5; possible D gene TRBD2, 5 bases. The length of the CDR3 is 15 residues. V was pared by 0 bases and J by 11 bases, with 19 bases between. In DNA, the CDR3 is TGTGCCAGCAGTTTAGCGAGGACTGCCTACAATGAGCAGTACTTC. It encodes CASSLARTAYNEQYF.